This T cell receptor (beta chain) was documented in a study of control samples from healthy donors and cancer patients. Germline CDR1 is LNHDA and CDR2 is SQIVND (reference sequence). The CDR3 has 12 residues. V was pared by 2 bases and J by 5 bases, with 6 bases between. TCRdb keeps only in-frame clones here, not all; method: immunoSEQ multiplex PCR. The sample holds some 99,000 clones, 75% to 95% seen once. Sequencing was carried out using blood. The rearrangement uses TRBV19 and TRBJ2-5; the D gene is possibly TRBD2 (5 bases). This TCR derives from a human donor in good health. The donor label of this sample is uncertain. In DNA, the CDR3 is TGTGCCAGTAGTATACGCGGGGAGACCCAGTACTTC. Amino acids: CASSIRGETQYF.